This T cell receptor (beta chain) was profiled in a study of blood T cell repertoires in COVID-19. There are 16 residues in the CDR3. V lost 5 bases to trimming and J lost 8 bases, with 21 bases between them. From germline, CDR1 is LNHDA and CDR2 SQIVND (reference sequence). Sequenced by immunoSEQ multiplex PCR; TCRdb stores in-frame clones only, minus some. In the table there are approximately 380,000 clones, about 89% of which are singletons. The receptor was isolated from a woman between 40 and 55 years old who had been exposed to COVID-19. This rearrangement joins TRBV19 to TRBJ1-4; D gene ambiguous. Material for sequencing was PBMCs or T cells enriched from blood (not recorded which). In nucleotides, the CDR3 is TGTGCCAGTAGTTCGACTCACGGAGGCCCCGGCGAAAAACTGTTTTTT. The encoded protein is CASSSTHGGPGEKLFF.